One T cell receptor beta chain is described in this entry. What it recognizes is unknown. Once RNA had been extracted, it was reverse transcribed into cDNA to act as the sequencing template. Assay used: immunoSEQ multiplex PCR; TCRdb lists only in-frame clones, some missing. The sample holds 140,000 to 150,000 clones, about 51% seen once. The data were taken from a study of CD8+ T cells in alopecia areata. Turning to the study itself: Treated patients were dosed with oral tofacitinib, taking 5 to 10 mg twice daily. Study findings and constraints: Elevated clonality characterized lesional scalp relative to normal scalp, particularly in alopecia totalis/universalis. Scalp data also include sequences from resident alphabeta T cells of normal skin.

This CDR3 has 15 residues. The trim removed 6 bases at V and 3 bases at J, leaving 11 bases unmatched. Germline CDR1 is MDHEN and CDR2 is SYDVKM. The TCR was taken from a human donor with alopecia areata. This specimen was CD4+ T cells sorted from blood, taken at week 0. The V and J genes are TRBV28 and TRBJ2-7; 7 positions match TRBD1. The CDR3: CASRAWRTGVYEQYF. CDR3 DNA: TGTGCCAGCAGGGCTTGGCGGACAGGAGTCTACGAGCAGTACTTC.